The rows below give T cell receptor beta chains drawn from one sample of a study of persistence of HIV-infected CD4 T cells. These receptors have no known antigen. Only in-frame clones appear in the TCRdb table, and some are missing; sequencing was by immunoSEQ multiplex PCR. The profile shows roughly 35,000 clones, around 90% of them singletons. The sequencing here drew on CD4+ T cells sorted from PBMCs after approximately 19-hour stimulation, taken from a patient who received antiretroviral therapy. Source of these receptors: an adult man with HIV who was CMV-seropositive. CDR3s include the opening cysteine and the closing phenylalanine or tryptophan. The order of the fields is J gene, V gene, clone size, D gene, CDR3 protein, CDR3 DNA. A D gene is named only where the DNA matches it firmly. Not all rows give a size; the values are once, few, many and, for expanded clones, a class.

>TRBJ2-5|TRBV7-2|-|-
CASRAGQETQYF
TGTGCCAGCAGAGCAGGTCAAGAGACCCAGTACTTC
>TRBJ1-2|TRBV30|-|-
CAWEQGSDYGYTF
TGTGCCTGGGAACAGGGCTCCGACTATGGCTACACCTTC
>TRBJ1-1|TRBV27|-|-
CATQRHENTEAFF
TGTGCCACCCAAAGACACGAGAACACTGAAGCTTTCTTT
>TRBJ1-2|TRBV6-5|-|-
CASTSGGFYGYTF
TGTGCCAGCACTTCGGGAGGGTTCTATGGCTACACCTTC
>TRBJ1-1|TRBV5-4|-|-
CASSLTGRSEAFF
TGTGCCAGCAGCTTAACGGGGAGGTCTGAAGCTTTCTTT
>TRBJ2-2|TRBV4-1|-|-
CASSRGTTNTGELFF
TGCGCCAGCAGCCGGGGGACAACGAACACCGGGGAGCTGTTTTTT
>TRBJ2-1|TRBV6-2/TRBV6-3|-|TRBD2
CASSLVGLAAYNEQFF
TGTGCCAGCAGTCTAGTGGGACTAGCGGCCTACAATGAGCAGTTCTTC
>TRBJ2-4|TRBV14|-|-
CASSPRDKPKNIQYF
TGTGCCAGCAGCCCTCGGGACAAACCCAAAAACATTCAGTACTTC
>TRBJ1-5|TRBV6-4|-|-
CASSGRQKMNQPQHF
TGTGCCAGCAGTGGTCGACAGAAGATGAATCAGCCCCAGCATTTT
>TRBJ2-7|TRBV2|-|TRBD1
CASSADRDYEQYF
TGTGCCAGCAGTGCGGACAGGGATTACGAGCAGTACTTC
>TRBJ1-2|TRBV30|-|-
CAWSAGYRYGYTF
TGTGCCTGGAGTGCGGGGTATCGCTATGGCTACACCTTC
>TRBJ2-1|TRBV27|-|TRBD2
CASSLKGLAGINEQFF
TGTGCCAGCAGTTTAAAGGGACTAGCGGGCATCAATGAGCAGTTCTTC
>TRBJ2-2|TRBV5-1|-|-
CASSLLPAGELFF
TGCGCCAGCAGCTTGCTCCCCGCCGGGGAGCTGTTTTTT
>TRBJ1-2|TRBV2|-|-
CASSEAGAGYTF
TGTGCCAGCAGTGAAGCAGGGGCGGGCTACACCTTC
>TRBJ2-1|TRBV18|-|TRBD2
CASSPSGRNYNEQFF
TGTGCCAGCTCACCGAGCGGGAGGAACTACAATGAGCAGTTCTTC
>TRBJ1-1|TRBV10-3|-|TRBD1
CAINPAGQGQTEAFF
TGTGCCATCAACCCAGCTGGGCAGGGACAGACTGAAGCTTTCTTT
>TRBJ1-2|TRBV2|-|-
CASSDRDGPYGYTF
TGTGCCAGCAGTGATCGCGACGGCCCCTATGGCTACACCTTC
>TRBJ2-2|TRBV19|few|-
CASSIDLSGELFF
TGTGCCAGTAGTATAGATCTATCCGGGGAGCTGTTTTTT
>TRBJ2-5|TRBV6-5|-|-
CASSFDRLGETQYF
TGTGCCAGCAGTTTCGACAGGTTAGGGGAGACCCAGTACTTC
>TRBJ1-5|TRBV24-1|-|-
CATSESGNQPQHF
TGTGCCACCAGTGAGTCAGGCAATCAGCCCCAGCATTTT
>TRBJ2-2|TRBV4-1|-|-
CASSQAMGRMNTGELFF
TGCGCCAGCAGCCAAGCAATGGGTAGGATGAACACCGGGGAGCTGTTTTTT
>TRBJ1-1|TRBV6-5|-|-
CASSNNMLTEAFF
TGTGCCAGCAGTAACAACATGCTCACTGAAGCTTTCTTT
>TRBJ1-5|TRBV4-3|-|-
CASSQEVYTDQPQHF
TGCGCCAGCAGCCAAGAGGTTTACACGGATCAGCCCCAGCATTTT
>TRBJ2-1|TRBV7-3|-|-
CASSHAPHNEQFF
TGTGCCAGCAGCCATGCCCCCCACAATGAGCAGTTCTTC
>TRBJ2-1|TRBV5-1|-|-
CASSLGLVYNEQFF
TGCGCCAGCAGCTTGGGATTAGTCTACAATGAGCAGTTCTTC
>TRBJ2-1|TRBV10-1|-|-
CASSEGQGKGDEQFF
TGCGCCAGCAGTGAAGGTCAGGGAAAGGGGGATGAGCAGTTCTTC
>TRBJ2-7|TRBV30|-|TRBD1
CAWDRGPYEQYF
TGTGCCTGGGACAGGGGGCCCTACGAGCAGTACTTC
>TRBJ2-1|TRBV7-3|-|TRBD2
CASSLPGTRGSLEQFF
TGTGCCAGCAGCTTACCCGGGACTAGGGGATCTCTGGAGCAGTTCTTC
>TRBJ1-2|TRBV7-9|-|TRBD1
CASSLASGQGAIGYTF
TGTGCCAGCAGCTTAGCATCGGGACAGGGGGCGATTGGCTACACCTTC
>TRBJ1-5|TRBV15|-|-
CATSRELTGPNQPQHF
TGTGCCACCAGCAGAGAACTAACTGGCCCCAATCAGCCCCAGCATTTT
>TRBJ1-6|TRBV5-1|-|-
CASSLEPNSPLHF
TGCGCCAGCAGCTTGGAACCTAATTCACCCCTCCACTTT
>TRBJ2-3|TRBV6-2/TRBV6-3|-|-
CASSYLVGYTDTQYF
TGTGCCAGCAGTTACCTAGTGGGCTACACAGATACGCAGTATTTT
>TRBJ1-6|TRBV30|-|TRBD1
CAWSSQGTANNSPLHF
TGTGCCTGGAGTTCCCAGGGGACAGCAAATAATTCACCCCTCCACTTT
>TRBJ2-6|TRBV4-3|-|-
CASSQDREAAGANVLTF
TGCGCCAGCAGCCAAGACCGAGAAGCGGCCGGGGCCAACGTCCTGACTTTC
>TRBJ1-2|TRBV19|-|-
CASSDSWVVNGYTF
TGTGCCAGTTCGGACTCTTGGGTAGTAAACGGCTACACCTTC
>TRBJ1-1|TRBV18|-|TRBD1
CASSPRTGEGTEAFF
TGTGCCAGCTCACCTAGGACAGGGGAAGGTACTGAAGCTTTCTTT
>TRBJ1-1|TRBV27|-|TRBD1
CASSLTGGTEAFF
TGTGCCAGCAGCTTAACAGGGGGCACTGAAGCTTTCTTT
>TRBJ1-5|TRBV7-2|-|-
CASSLTGNQPQHF
TGTGCCAGCAGCTTAACGGGCAATCAGCCCCAGCATTTT
>TRBJ2-7|TRBV6-5|-|TRBD2
CASEGTTPPYEQYF
TGTGCCAGCGAGGGGACTACCCCACCCTACGAGCAGTACTTC
>TRBJ1-6|TRBV18|-|TRBD1
CASSPLGQGDNSPLHF
TGTGCCAGCTCACCCTTGGGACAGGGCGATAATTCACCCCTCCACTTT
>TRBJ2-3|TRBV18|-|-
CASSHRDGTDTQYF
TGTGCCAGCTCACACCGGGACGGCACAGATACGCAGTATTTT
>TRBJ2-5|TRBV6-5|-|TRBD2
CASSPGTSRQETQYF
TGTGCCAGCTCCCCAGGGACTAGCAGGCAAGAGACCCAGTACTTC
>TRBJ2-1|TRBV27|-|TRBD2
CASSLSGLVGVNEQFF
TGTGCCAGCAGTTTATCGGGACTAGTAGGGGTCAATGAGCAGTTCTTC
>TRBJ2-1|TRBV5-1|-|TRBD2
CASSPGTRYYNEQFF
TGCGCCAGCAGCCCCGGGACTAGGTACTACAATGAGCAGTTCTTC
>TRBJ2-7|TRBV6-5|-|-
CASSYSPGGTYEQYF
TGTGCCAGCAGTTACTCGCCAGGAGGAACCTACGAGCAGTACTTC
>TRBJ2-7|TRBV10-3|-|-
CAISDGTEQYF
TGTGCCATCAGTGACGGGACGGAGCAGTACTTC
>TRBJ2-5|TRBV20-1|-|TRBD1
CSASRGLGETQYF
TGCAGTGCTAGTAGGGGGCTCGGAGAGACCCAGTACTTC
>TRBJ1-1|TRBV7-6|-|TRBD1
CASSLGAGDRGTEAFF
TGTGCCAGCAGCTTAGGGGCGGGGGACAGGGGCACTGAAGCTTTCTTT
>TRBJ2-1|TRBV7-8|-|TRBD2
CASSFYGGLANEQFF
TGTGCCAGCAGCTTCTACGGGGGACTAGCCAATGAGCAGTTCTTC
>TRBJ1-5|TRBV18|-|TRBD1
CASSFGQGGNQPQHF
TGTGCCAGCTCGTTCGGACAGGGTGGCAATCAGCCCCAGCATTTT
>TRBJ1-1|TRBV11-2|-|TRBD1
CASSLGRGLGNTEAFF
TGTGCCAGCAGCTTGGGCAGGGGGCTCGGGAACACTGAAGCTTTCTTT
>TRBJ1-5|TRBV19|-|TRBD1
CASRQGNQPQHF
TGTGCCAGTAGACAGGGGAATCAGCCCCAGCATTTT
>TRBJ1-1|TRBV25-1|once|TRBD1
CASSDRQGLRNTEAFF
TGTGCCAGCAGTGACAGACAGGGCCTTAGGAACACTGAAGCTTTCTTT
>TRBJ1-5|TRBV27|-|-
CASSFDPGGQPQHF
TGTGCCAGCAGTTTCGACCCGGGCGGTCAGCCCCAGCATTTT
>TRBJ2-3|TRBV5-1|-|TRBD2
CASSDTGGSTDTQYF
TGCGCCAGCAGCGATACGGGGGGGAGCACAGATACGCAGTATTTT